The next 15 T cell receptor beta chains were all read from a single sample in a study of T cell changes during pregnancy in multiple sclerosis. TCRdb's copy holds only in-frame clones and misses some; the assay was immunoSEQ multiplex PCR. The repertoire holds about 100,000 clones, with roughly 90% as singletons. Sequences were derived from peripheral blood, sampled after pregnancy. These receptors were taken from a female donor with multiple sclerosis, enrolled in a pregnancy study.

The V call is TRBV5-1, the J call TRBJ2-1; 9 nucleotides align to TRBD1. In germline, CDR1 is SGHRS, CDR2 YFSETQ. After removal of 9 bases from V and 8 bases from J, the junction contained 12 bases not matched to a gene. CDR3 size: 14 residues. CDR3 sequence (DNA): TGCGCCACCTCAGGGACCACAGGGGGCGATGAGCAGTTCTTC. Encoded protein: CATSGTTGGDEQFF.

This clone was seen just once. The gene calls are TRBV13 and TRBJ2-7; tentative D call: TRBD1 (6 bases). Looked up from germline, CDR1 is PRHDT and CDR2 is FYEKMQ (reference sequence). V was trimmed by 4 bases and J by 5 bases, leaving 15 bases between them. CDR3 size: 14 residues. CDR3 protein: CASSSNLRTDEQYF. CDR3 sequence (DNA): TGTGCCAGCAGCTCTAACCTCCGGACAGACGAGCAGTACTTC.

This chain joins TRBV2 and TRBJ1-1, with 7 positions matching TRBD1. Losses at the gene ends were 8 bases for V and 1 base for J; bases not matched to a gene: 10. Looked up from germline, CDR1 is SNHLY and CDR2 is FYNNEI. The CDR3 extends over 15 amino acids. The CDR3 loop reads CASEPRQGRNTEAFF. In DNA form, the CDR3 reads TGTGCCAGCGAACCCCGACAGGGACGGAACACTGAAGCTTTCTTT.

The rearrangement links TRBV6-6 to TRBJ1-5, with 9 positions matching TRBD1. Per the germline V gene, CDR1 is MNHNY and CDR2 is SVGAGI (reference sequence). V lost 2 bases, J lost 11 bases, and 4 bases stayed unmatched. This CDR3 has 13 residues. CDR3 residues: CASSYGDRATQHF. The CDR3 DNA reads TGTGCCAGCAGTTACGGGGACAGGGCAACCCAGCATTTT.

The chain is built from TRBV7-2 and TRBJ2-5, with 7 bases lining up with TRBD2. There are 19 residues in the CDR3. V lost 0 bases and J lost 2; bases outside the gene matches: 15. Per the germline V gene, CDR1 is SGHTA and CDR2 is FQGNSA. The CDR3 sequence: CASSLAPPLFRGDQETQYF. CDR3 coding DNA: TGTGCCAGCAGCTTAGCGCCCCCATTGTTTCGGGGGGATCAAGAGACCCAGTACTTC.

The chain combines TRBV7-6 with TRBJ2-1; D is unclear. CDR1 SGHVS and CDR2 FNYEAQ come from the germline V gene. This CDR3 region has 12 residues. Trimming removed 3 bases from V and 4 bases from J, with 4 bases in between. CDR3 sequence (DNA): TGTGCCAGCAGCTTTCGGTACAATGAGCAGTTCTTC. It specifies CASSFRYNEQFF.

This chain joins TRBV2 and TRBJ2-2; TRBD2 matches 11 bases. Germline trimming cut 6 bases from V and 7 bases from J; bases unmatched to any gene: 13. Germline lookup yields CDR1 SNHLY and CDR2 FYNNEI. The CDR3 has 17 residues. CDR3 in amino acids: CASRRFPTSGVSGELFF. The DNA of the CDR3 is TGTGCCAGCAGACGATTCCCGACTAGCGGGGTCAGCGGGGAGCTGTTTTTT.

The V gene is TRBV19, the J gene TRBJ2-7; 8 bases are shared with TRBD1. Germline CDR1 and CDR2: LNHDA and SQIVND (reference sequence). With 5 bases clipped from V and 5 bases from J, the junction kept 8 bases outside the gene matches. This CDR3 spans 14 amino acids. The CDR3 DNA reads TGTGCCAGTAGTTACGGGACAGGTTTCCACGAGCAGTACTTC. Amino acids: CASSYGTGFHEQYF.

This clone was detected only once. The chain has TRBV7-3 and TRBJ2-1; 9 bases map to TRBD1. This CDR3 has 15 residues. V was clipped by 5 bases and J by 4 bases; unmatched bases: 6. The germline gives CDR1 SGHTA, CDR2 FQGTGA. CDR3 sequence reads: CASSRGTGLYNEQFF. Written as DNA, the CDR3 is TGTGCCAGCAGCCGCGGGACAGGGTTATACAATGAGCAGTTCTTC.

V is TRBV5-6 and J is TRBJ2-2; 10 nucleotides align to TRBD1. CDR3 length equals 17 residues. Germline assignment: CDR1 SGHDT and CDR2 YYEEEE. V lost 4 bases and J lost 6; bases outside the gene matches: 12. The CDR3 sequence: CASSPNPGQGMAGELFF. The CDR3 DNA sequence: TGTGCCAGCAGCCCGAACCCGGGACAGGGGATGGCCGGGGAGCTGTTTTTT.

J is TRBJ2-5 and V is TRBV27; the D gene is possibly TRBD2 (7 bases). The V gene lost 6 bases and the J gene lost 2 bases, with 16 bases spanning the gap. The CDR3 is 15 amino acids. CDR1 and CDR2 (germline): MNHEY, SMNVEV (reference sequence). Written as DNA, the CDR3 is TGTGCCAGCAGGGCCTGGGGGGGCAATCAAGAGACCCAGTACTTC. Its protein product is CASRAWGGNQETQYF.

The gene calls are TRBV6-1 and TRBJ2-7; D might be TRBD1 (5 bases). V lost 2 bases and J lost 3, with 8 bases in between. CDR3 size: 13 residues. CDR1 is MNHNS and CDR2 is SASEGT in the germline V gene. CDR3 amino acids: CASSETGNYEQYF. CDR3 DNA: TGTGCCAGCAGTGAAACAGGTAACTACGAGCAGTACTTC.

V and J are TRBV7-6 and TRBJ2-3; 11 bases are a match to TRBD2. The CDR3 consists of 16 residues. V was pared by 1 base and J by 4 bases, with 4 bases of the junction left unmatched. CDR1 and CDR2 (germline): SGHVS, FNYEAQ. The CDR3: CASSLVAGGLSDTQYF. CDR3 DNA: TGTGCCAGCAGCTTAGTAGCGGGAGGGCTTTCAGATACGCAGTATTTT.

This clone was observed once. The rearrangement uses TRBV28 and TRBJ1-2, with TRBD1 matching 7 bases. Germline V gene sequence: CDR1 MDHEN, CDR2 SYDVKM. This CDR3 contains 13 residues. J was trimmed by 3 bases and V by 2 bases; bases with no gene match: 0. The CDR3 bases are TGTGCCAGCAGTTTAACAGGGGACTATGGCTACACCTTC. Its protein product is CASSLTGDYGYTF.

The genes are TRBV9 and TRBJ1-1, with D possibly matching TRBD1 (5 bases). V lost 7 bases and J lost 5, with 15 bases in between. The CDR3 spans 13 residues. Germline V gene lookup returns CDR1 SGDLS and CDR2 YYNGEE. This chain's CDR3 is CASALGGNTEAFF. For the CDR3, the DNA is TGTGCCAGCGCCCTGGGGGGGAATACTGAAGCTTTCTTT.